What follows are 20 T cell receptor beta chains derived from one specimen sequenced in a study of graft-versus-host responses after intestinal transplantation. No antigen has been identified for these receptors. Sequenced by immunoSEQ multiplex PCR; TCRdb stores in-frame clones only, minus some. The data contain tens of thousands of clones, about 80% of them singletons. The sequencing used unstimulated CD8+ T cells sorted from spleen or lymph node cells, collected before intestinal transplant. Receptors originate from a human donor who received an intestinal transplant.

V gene TRBV5-8 combines with J gene TRBJ2-5, with D maybe TRBD1 (6 bases). CDR1 is SGHTS and CDR2 is YDEGEE in the germline V gene. Trimming cost V 0 bases and J 7 bases, with 16 bases left between them. This CDR3 is 15 amino acids long. CDR3 in DNA: TGTGCCAGCAGCTTGGGTCCTTGGGGGCCTGGGACCCAGTACTTC. It is translated as CASSLGPWGPGTQYF.

This clone was found many times. DNA of the CDR3: TGCAGCGTTGATATGGGACAGGGGCCACAGAGCTCCTACAATGAGCAGTTCTTC. It is translated as CSVDMGQGPQSSYNEQFF. The chain recombines TRBV29-1 with TRBJ2-1; 10 bases map to TRBD1. V shed 3 bases, J shed 0 bases, and the junction held 11 bases outside the gene matches. Germline V CDR1 and CDR2: SQVTM, ANQGSEA. This CDR3 has 18 residues.

This clone was found a few times. This chain uses TRBV7-9 with TRBJ2-1; 9 nucleotides align to TRBD2. The CDR3 has 17 residues. Germline-derived CDR1 and CDR2 are SEHNR and FQNEAQ (reference sequence). Trimming at V came to 1 base and at J to 2 bases, leaving 6 bases not matched to a gene. Here the CDR3 reads CASSLGWREGPYNEQFF. DNA for the CDR3: TGTGCCAGCAGCTTAGGCTGGCGGGAGGGCCCCTACAATGAGCAGTTCTTC.

The V and J genes are TRBV4-1 and TRBJ2-1, with unresolved D. Germline V gene data show CDR1 as MGHRA and CDR2 as YSYEKL. V shed 0 bases and J shed 3 bases, with 9 bases lying between them. The CDR3 is made up of 15 amino acids. The DNA of the CDR3 is TGCGCCAGCAGCCAAGACTCGCCGGGCTACAATGAGCAGTTCTTC. This encodes CASSQDSPGYNEQFF.

The rearrangement links TRBV19 to TRBJ2-7, with D perhaps TRBD2 (6 bases). The germline V gene has CDR1 LNHDA and CDR2 SQIVND (reference sequence). Trimming removed 1 base at V and 6 bases at J, with 10 bases between. The CDR3 runs 13 residues. The DNA of the CDR3 is TGTGCCAGTAGTATAGGGCAGGGAGGCGAGCAGTACTTC. Its protein is CASSIGQGGEQYF.

V usage is TRBV6-7 and J usage is TRBJ1-1; D is unclear. TRBV6-7 is sorted into the ORF group, with uncertain function. The V end was cut by 5 bases, the J end by 5 bases, with 15 bases between. This CDR3 contains 14 residues. CDR3 loop: CASSTLCDWTEAFF. DNA for the CDR3: TGTGCCAGCAGTACCCTGTGCGATTGGACTGAAGCTTTCTTT.

The chain employs TRBV6-5 and TRBJ1-1; possibly TRBD1 for D (6 bases). Trimming removed 2 bases from V and 0 bases from J, with 7 bases in between. The CDR3 contains 14 residues. From germline, CDR1 is MNHEY and CDR2 SVGAGI. CDR3 protein: CASSYQGMNTEAFF. CDR3 nucleotides: TGTGCCAGCAGTTACCAGGGGATGAACACTGAAGCTTTCTTT.

The chain has TRBV27 and TRBJ1-2; possibly TRBD1 for D (6 bases). Germline V gene lookup returns CDR1 MNHEY and CDR2 SMNVEV (reference sequence). This CDR3 is built from 15 residues. The V end lost 5 bases, the J end lost 1 base, and 14 bases lay between the germline ends. The CDR3, as DNA: TGTGCCAGCAGTCTTGCAGGGGCTATTAACTATGGCTACACCTTC. This encodes CASSLAGAINYGYTF.

V and J are TRBV7-9 and TRBJ2-1; D is ambiguous. The CDR3 sequence is 15 residues long. Germline V gives CDR1 SEHNR, CDR2 FQNEAQ (reference sequence). V lost 4 bases and J 0 bases, leaving 10 bases between the germline ends. CDR3 sequence (DNA): TGTGCCAGCAGCTCTTCTAAAAGCTCCTACAATGAGCAGTTCTTC. This codes for CASSSSKSSYNEQFF.

The chain joins TRBV7-9 to TRBJ2-1; D uncertain. The CDR3 is made up of 13 amino acids. CDR1 and CDR2 from the germline V gene are SEHNR and FQNEAQ (reference sequence). V was clipped by 6 bases and J by 0 bases, with 6 bases between them. The CDR3 DNA follows: TGTGCCAGCAGAGCGAGCTCCTACAATGAGCAGTTCTTC. Its protein product is CASRASSYNEQFF.

A remark on this clone: This CDR3 is also generated by other DNA sequences in the sample. This chain connects TRBV11-2 to TRBJ1-5; D gene ambiguous. CDR1 and CDR2 (germline): SGHAT, FQNNGV. Trimming left V 5 bases short and J 5 bases short, with 10 bases between. The CDR3 covers 13 residues. The DNA for the CDR3 is TGTGCCAGCAGCCTCCTTGAGGATCAGCCCCAGCATTTT. Amino acid sequence: CASSLLEDQPQHF.

This sequence joins TRBV4-1 and TRBJ2-4, with a tentative D call TRBD2 (5 bases). Trimming removed 0 bases from V and 2 bases from J, with 14 bases in between. Germline CDR1 MGHRA, CDR2 YSYEKL. The CDR3 loop spans 17 amino acids. CDR3 region: CASSQERPGETKNIQYF. The CDR3 DNA reads TGCGCCAGCAGCCAAGAAAGGCCCGGGGAAACCAAAAACATTCAGTACTTC.

V and J are TRBV11-2 and TRBJ1-2; TRBD1 might be the D (6 bases). This CDR3 spans 14 amino acids. The V gene lost 1 base and the J gene lost 8 bases, with 14 bases spanning the gap. Germline V gene data show CDR1 as SGHAT and CDR2 as FQNNGV. The CDR3 sequence is CASSLAYRVNGYTF. The CDR3 DNA follows: TGTGCCAGCAGCTTAGCATACAGGGTAAACGGCTACACCTTC.

The V gene is TRBV1, the J gene TRBJ2-1; the D call TRBD2 from the table was never checked on the DNA. TRBV1 is a pseudogene segment. The CDR3 runs 17 residues. CDR3 amino acids: CTSSQTPKEGRVNEQFF. CDR3 coding DNA: TGCACCAGCAGCCAAACCCCTAAAGAGGGCCGGGTAAATGAGCAGTTCTTC.

Only a few counts were recorded for this clone. The chain has TRBV29-1 and TRBJ1-5; weak D call: TRBD1 (5 bases). This CDR3 spans 13 amino acids. V shed 2 bases and J shed 7 bases, with 12 bases lying between them. The germline V gene has CDR1 SQVTM and CDR2 ANQGSEA. The CDR3 region is CSVEMGLGQPQHF. CDR3 coding DNA: TGCAGCGTTGAAATGGGGCTAGGGCAGCCCCAGCATTTT.

The rearrangement links TRBV6-5 to TRBJ2-7; the match to TRBD1 covers 10 bases. Looked up from germline, CDR1 is MNHEY and CDR2 is SVGAGI. This CDR3 is built from 15 residues. Losses at the gene ends were 7 bases for V and 0 bases for J; bases not matched to a gene: 6. The DNA of the CDR3 is TGTGCCAGCACGGCTTGGACAGGGGGCTCCTACGAGCAGTACTTC. It yields the protein CASTAWTGGSYEQYF.

This clone has only a few counts. The chain recombines TRBV6-4 with TRBJ2-5; 8 bases are shared with TRBD1. The CDR3 loop spans 15 amino acids. Trimming cost V 4 bases and J 1 base; bases outside gene matches: 5. Germline-derived CDR1 and CDR2 are MRHNA and SNTAGT. For the CDR3, the DNA is TGTGCCAGCAGTGTTCAACAGGGGGGCCAAGAGACCCAGTACTTC. Encoded protein: CASSVQQGGQETQYF.

This rearrangement joins TRBV15 to TRBJ2-1; the D is unclear. Trimming took off 5 bases at V and 3 bases at J, with 8 bases between the two ends. There are 13 residues in the CDR3. Germline-derived CDR1 and CDR2 are LNHNV and YYDKDF (reference sequence). The CDR3 DNA follows: TGTGCCACCAGCGAAGAGCGCTACAATGAGCAGTTCTTC. Its translation: CATSEERYNEQFF. The full variable domain, rest sourced from reference TRBV15 and TRBJ2-1, is DAMVIQNPRYQVTQFGKPVTLSCSQTLNHNVMYWYQQKSSQAPKLLFHYYDKDFNNEADTPDNFQSRRPNTSFCFLDIRSPGLGDTAMYLCATSEERYNEQFFGPGTRLTVL.

There are a few counts of this clone. The chain carries TRBV4-1 and TRBJ2-7; D call uncertain. This CDR3 has 13 amino acids. The germline V gene has CDR1 MGHRA and CDR2 YSYEKL. V gave up 0 bases and J gave up 3 bases, with 6 bases separating them. The CDR3 is CASSQDPNYEQYF. In DNA, the CDR3 is TGCGCCAGCAGCCAAGATCCCAACTACGAGCAGTACTTC.

This chain links TRBV9 with TRBJ2-7; 9 bases are a match to TRBD2. The length of the CDR3 is 15 residues. Trimming took 0 bases from V and 4 from J; bases not matched to a gene: 5. The germline gives CDR1 SGDLS, CDR2 YYNGEE. CDR3 DNA: TGTGCCAGCAGCGTAGCCGCTAGCGGGGTTTACGAGCAGTACTTC. It encodes CASSVAASGVYEQYF.